One and the same sample provided the 4 T cell receptor beta chains below, sequenced in a study of cytomegalovirus exposure and HLA in healthy donors. 60 Vbeta and 13 Jbeta primers were used in PCR. Sequencing was performed with immunoSEQ multiplex PCR; in TCRdb, only in-frame clones are kept and a portion is missing. The repertoire includes 85,000 to 100,000 clones, under 85% of them detected once, and roughly 3.5% sits in the top ten. Source material: PBMCs. These receptors were collected from a female donor in good health and CMV-seropositive.

This chain uses TRBV5-1 with TRBJ2-2; 8 bases align to TRBD2. The CDR3 sequence is 14 residues long. Germline-derived CDR1 and CDR2 are SGHRS and YFSETQ. V lost 6 bases, J lost 5 bases, and 6 bases stayed unmatched. In DNA form, the CDR3 reads TGCGCCAGCAATCTAGCGGGCGTAACCGGGGAGCTGTTTTTT. Amino acid sequence: CASNLAGVTGELFF.

The chain combines TRBV6-6 with TRBJ1-5; TRBD1 agrees at 9 bases. The CDR3 is 16 residues long. The germline CDR1 and CDR2 sequences are MNHNY and SVGAGI (reference sequence). J was trimmed by 6 bases and V by 2 bases; bases with no gene match: 8. CDR3 nucleotides: TGTGCCAGCAGTTACCCAGAGCACAGGGGGCTTCAGCCCCAGCATTTT. Its translation is CASSYPEHRGLQPQHF.

The rearrangement uses TRBV6-6 and TRBJ1-5; a possible D gene is TRBD1 (6 bases). Germline V gene data show CDR1 as MNHNY and CDR2 as SVGAGI (reference sequence). Trimming removed 5 bases from V and 4 bases from J, with 12 bases in between. The CDR3 has 14 amino acids. The CDR3 sequence: CASSQTGDNQPQHF. The CDR3 DNA reads as TGTGCCAGCAGTCAGACAGGCGATAATCAGCCCCAGCATTTT.

The chain recombines TRBV28 with TRBJ2-7; perhaps TRBD2 as D (5 bases). There are 15 residues in the CDR3. V was clipped by 2 bases and J by 2 bases, with 13 bases between them. Germline V gene lookup returns CDR1 MDHEN and CDR2 SYDVKM. CDR3 coding DNA: TGTGCCAGCAGTTTACCGGGGTCCTTCACCTACGAGCAGTACTTC. This codes for CASSLPGSFTYEQYF.